A single sample is the source of the 2 T cell receptor beta chains below, sequenced in a study of cytomegalovirus exposure and HLA in healthy donors. Produced via immunoSEQ multiplex PCR; TCRdb's table is partial and in-frame only. The table includes 250,000 or so clones, around 90% detected once. Specimen: PBMCs. The receptor set was obtained from a woman aged 18-35 years in good health and CMV-seronegative.

The V and J genes are TRBV6-4 and TRBJ1-6; D is possibly TRBD1 (5 bases). V was pared by 3 bases and J by 8 bases, with 14 bases between. The CDR3 consists of 15 residues. Germline V gene sequence: CDR1 MRHNA, CDR2 SNTAGT. Here the CDR3 reads CASSETDGGDSPLHF. In DNA, the CDR3 is TGTGCCAGCAGTGAGACAGACGGAGGGGATTCACCCCTCCACTTT.

V is TRBV5-1 and J is TRBJ1-1, with 9 nucleotides matching TRBD1. The germline gives CDR1 SGHRS, CDR2 YFSETQ. The CDR3 contains 17 residues. The junction had 11 bases not matched to a gene; V was cut back by 5 bases and J by 0 bases. CDR3 in amino acids: CASRQFPGTGLNTEAFF. The DNA of the CDR3 is TGCGCCAGCAGACAGTTTCCCGGGACAGGGTTGAACACTGAAGCTTTCTTT.